Listed here is a single T cell receptor beta chain. This sample was taken from a study of cytomegalovirus exposure and HLA in healthy donors. In the PCR, 60 Vbeta and 13 Jbeta primers were used. Some clones are missing from TCRdb's copy, which holds only in-frame ones; the method was immunoSEQ multiplex PCR. This sample's table has 70,000 or so clones. The CDR3 totals 14 residues. V shed 6 bases and J 3 bases; nucleotides not matched to a gene: 8. Germline V gene sequence: CDR1 MDHEN, CDR2 SYDVKM. The sequenced material came from PBMCs. This sequence originates from a female donor in good health and CMV-seropositive. The chain employs TRBV28 and TRBJ2-7; 7 positions match TRBD1. The CDR3 coding sequence is TGTGCCAGCAGCAAAACAGGGGCCGTCTACGAGCAGTACTTC. Its protein product is CASSKTGAVYEQYF.